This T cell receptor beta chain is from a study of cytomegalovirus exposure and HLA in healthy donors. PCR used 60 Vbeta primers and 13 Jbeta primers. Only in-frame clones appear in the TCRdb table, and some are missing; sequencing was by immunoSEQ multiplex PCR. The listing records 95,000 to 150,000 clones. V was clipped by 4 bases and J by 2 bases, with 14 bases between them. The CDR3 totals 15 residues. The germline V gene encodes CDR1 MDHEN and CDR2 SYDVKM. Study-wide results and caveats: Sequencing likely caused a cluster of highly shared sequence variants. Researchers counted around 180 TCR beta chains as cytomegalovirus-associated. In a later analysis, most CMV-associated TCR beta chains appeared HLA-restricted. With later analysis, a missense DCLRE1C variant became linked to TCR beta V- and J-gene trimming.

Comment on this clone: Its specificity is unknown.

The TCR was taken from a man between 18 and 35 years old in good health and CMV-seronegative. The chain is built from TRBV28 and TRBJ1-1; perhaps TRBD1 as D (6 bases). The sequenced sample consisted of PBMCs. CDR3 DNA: TGTGCCAGCAGTTCTTCCGGGACACCAAACACTGAAGCTTTCTTT. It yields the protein CASSSSGTPNTEAFF.